This T cell receptor (beta chain) is from a study of T cell repertoires in urothelial bladder cancer (dated by TCRdb to about 2019). Study-level background: Of the roughly 12 resected lesions, three were clinical stage cT0, three were cTa, three were cT1 and three were cT2 or greater. The study compared clonality of the TCR repertoire in bladder tumors against clonality in benign bladder inflammation. A total of twelve patients who had bladder lesions and were undergoing transurethral resection were prospectively identified. Twelve resected bladder lesions, made up of urothelial carcinoma (UC+) and benign (UC-) specimens, were studied. The study at large found these results: Carcinoma specimens had a median tumor infiltrating lymphocyte percentage of about 2%, while benign specimens had a median of around 13%. Fewer T cells were found in urothelial carcinoma specimens than in benign specimens, with medians of about 5,000 and 25,000, respectively. In carcinoma specimens a single T-cell clone made up as much as 17% of infiltrating lymphocytes, compared with roughly 1.8% in benign specimens.

Benign (UC-) specimens were resected bladder lesions without urothelial carcinoma. Bladder lesion specimens were collected at transurethral resection and stored at -80C. DNA was isolated from the bladder specimens obtained at transurethral resection. Concerning this clone: Its antigen remains unidentified. No base qualities exist here, and no much larger clone lies one base off it.

CDR1 and CDR2 are read off the germline V gene as SGHTA and FQGNSA. Including the terminal cysteine and phenylalanine, the CDR3 comprises 13 residues. Kept here is only the CDR3 DNA, which spans 39 bases and is read in frame from base 1. Trimming at the junction amounts to 0 bases on V and 12 bases on J, and the germline ends lie 12 bases apart. The immunoSEQ assay was used to sequence the CDR3 region of the TCR beta chain. In the paper's pipeline: For every specimen, the T-cell fraction, clonal dominance and maximum TCR clone frequency were calculated. TCRdb stores this immuneACCESS table with in-frame sequences only. Part of the clones is absent; in the studies checked, under half of the shortfall reflects unresolved V genes, and no reason is known for the rest. That table supplies the V and J calls and clone size; D and trimming were determined from the DNA. The sample yields 9,000 to 13,000 clones; around two thirds were counted once. The ten largest clonotypes hold less than 7% of the sample.

The sample was tumor-infiltrating cells from bladder cancer. The rearrangement joined TRBV7-2 to TRBJ2-1; the D gene is perhaps TRBD1, from 6 matching bases. The sequence was collected from a human donor with a benign inflammatory bladder lesion. The CDR3 amino acid sequence is: CASSLATTGVQFF. In nucleotide form, the sequence is TGTGCCAGCAGCTTAGCTACGACAGGAGTGCAGTTCTTC. The CDR3 plus the reference TRBV7-2 and TRBJ2-1 genes for the other parts give the full variable domain: GAGVSQSPSNKVTEKGKDVELRCDPISGHTALYWYRQSLGQGLEFLIYFQGNSAPDKSGLPSDRFSAERTGGSVSTLTIQRTQQEDSAVYLCASSLATTGVQFFGPGTRLTVL.